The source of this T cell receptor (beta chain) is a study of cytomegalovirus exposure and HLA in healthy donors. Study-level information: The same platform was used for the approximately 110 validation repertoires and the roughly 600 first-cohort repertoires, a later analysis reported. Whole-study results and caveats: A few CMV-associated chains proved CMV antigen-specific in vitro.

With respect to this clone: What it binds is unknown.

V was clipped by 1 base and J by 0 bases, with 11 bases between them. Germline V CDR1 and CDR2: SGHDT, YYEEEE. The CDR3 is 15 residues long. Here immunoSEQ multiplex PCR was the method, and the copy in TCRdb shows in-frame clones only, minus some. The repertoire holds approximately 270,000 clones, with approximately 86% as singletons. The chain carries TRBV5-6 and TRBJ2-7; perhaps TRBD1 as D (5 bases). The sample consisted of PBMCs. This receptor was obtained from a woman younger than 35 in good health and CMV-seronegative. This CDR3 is CASSLFQGSSYEQYF. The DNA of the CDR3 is TGTGCCAGCAGCTTGTTCCAGGGTAGCTCCTACGAGCAGTACTTC.